Below, one T cell receptor (beta chain) is given with its context. Its antigen is not identified. Original processing methods: A productive frequency of 2.59 x 10-5 was the lowest detectable. TCRdb's copy holds only in-frame clones and misses some; the assay was immunoSEQ multiplex PCR. The V and J calls and the clone size are those of that table, but D and trimming were determined from the DNA. This sample has about 33,000 clones, with approximately 74% found just once. The sample belongs to a study of STAT5B mutations in CD4+ large granular lymphocyte leukemia. General study points: Less than 30% of private leukemic clonotypes occurred rarely in other patients' non-leukemic repertoires. Without HLA matching, higher CD4+ than CD8+ T-LGLL clonality could reflect small sample size.

The receptor's source is a human donor in good health. Sequenced: CD4+ T cells from blood buffy coats.

The CDR3 bases are TGTGCCAGCAGCTACGCGGGGTACGAGCAGTACTTC. Translation: CASSYAGYEQYF. The chain recombines TRBV7-9 with TRBJ2-7, with a tentative D call TRBD2 (6 bases). The germline gives CDR1 SEHNR, CDR2 FQNEAQ (reference sequence). V shed 4 bases and J shed 4 bases, with 8 bases lying between them. The CDR3 has 12 residues.